This entry concerns a single TCR beta chain. Its cognate antigen is unknown. The data were obtained in a study of CD4 T cells in relation to SARS-CoV-2 and coronaviruses. The unexposed donors gave CD4+ T cells in about 2011-2018, prior to COVID-19. After ten to eleven days of culture, CD4+ T cells were isolated. Clones were read by immunoSEQ multiplex PCR, and TCRdb kept only the in-frame ones, dropping some. The sample lists 20,000 to 30,000 clones; roughly 81% were seen once. The TCR sequence derives from a human donor in good health. Material for sequencing was CD4+ T cells from PBMCs, cultured in vitro.

The CDR3 DNA follows: TGTGCCAGCAGCCTCCGGGACTTGATACAAGAGACCCAGTACTTC. Translation gives CASSLRDLIQETQYF. This chain links TRBV5-8 with TRBJ2-5, with a weak D call TRBD2 (6 bases). V was clipped by 4 bases and J by 2 bases, with 15 bases between them. The germline V gene has CDR1 SGHTS and CDR2 YDEGEE. The CDR3 consists of 15 residues. The full variable domain, in which reference TRBV5-8 and TRBJ2-5 provide the parts outside the CDR3, is EAGVTQSPTHLIKTRGQQATLRCSPISGHTSVYWYQQALGLGLQFLLWYDEGEERNRGNFPPRFSGRQFPNYSSELNVNALELEDSALYLCASSLRDLIQETQYFGPGTRLLVL.